Each of the 9 T cell receptor beta chains below was sequenced from the same sample in a study of STAT5B mutations in CD4+ large granular lymphocyte leukemia. Sequencing used immunoSEQ multiplex PCR; TCRdb keeps in-frame clones, though not all of them. This table has fewer than 50,000 clones, over 70% appearing once. Sequenced material: CD4+ T cells from blood buffy coats. These receptors originate from a human donor in good health.

The chain combines TRBV5-6 with TRBJ2-7; D uncertain. With 4 bases removed from V and 3 bases from J, the gap between germline ends came to 5 bases. The CDR3 consists of 11 residues. CDR1 is SGHDT and CDR2 is YYEEEE in the germline V gene. The CDR3 region is CASSENYEQYF. The CDR3 bases are TGTGCCAGCAGCGAGAACTACGAGCAGTACTTC.

This chain connects TRBV5-6 to TRBJ2-5; D is undetermined. The J call may be faulty, since TRBJ2-7 better matches the DNA end. The CDR3 is made up of 11 amino acids. Looked up from germline, CDR1 is SGHDT and CDR2 is YYEEEE. CDR3 region: CASSYGYEQYF. The DNA of the CDR3 is TGTGCCAGCAGCTATGGCTACGAGCAGTACTTC.

The CDR3 is CASSPGSRTDTQYF. The CDR3 DNA follows: TGTGCCAGCAGCCCGGGATCTCGCACAGATACGCAGTATTTT. The genes are TRBV11-2 and TRBJ2-3; weak D call: TRBD2 (5 bases). The CDR3 covers 14 residues. In germline, CDR1 is SGHAT, CDR2 FQNNGV. Trimming pared 5 bases from V and 1 base from J, leaving 10 bases between.

V is TRBV4-2 and J is TRBJ2-1, with 7 bases aligning to TRBD2. The V segment lost 0 bases and the J segment 3 bases; nucleotides outside the gene matches: 11. The CDR3 sequence is 18 residues long. Germline CDR1 reads LGHNA; CDR2 reads YNFKEQ. The CDR3, as DNA: TGTGCCAGCAGCCAAGAGGGGGGACCGGGAGGAGGCTACAATGAGCAGTTCTTC. Its translation: CASSQEGGPGGGYNEQFF.

The chain has TRBV2 and TRBJ2-2, with D perhaps TRBD2 (6 bases). The CDR3 has 11 amino acids. The germline V gene encodes CDR1 SNHLY and CDR2 FYNNEI. Deletions cut 4 bases from V and 13 bases from J, with 10 bases between. CDR3 coding DNA: TGTGCCAGCAGTGCCGGGGGATTGCTGTTTTTT. It is translated as CASSAGGLLFF.

The chain combines TRBV30 with TRBJ2-3, with TRBD1 matching over 10 bases. Germline loops: CDR1 GTSNPN, CDR2 SVGIG (reference sequence). The CDR3 consists of 16 residues. V was clipped by 0 bases and J by 2 bases; unmatched bases: 5. The CDR3 coding sequence is TGTGCCTGGAGTGTCCCGACAGGGGGCACCACAGATACGCAGTATTTT. It translates to CAWSVPTGGTTDTQYF.

This chain joins TRBV19 and TRBJ1-1; D ambiguous. Germline CDR1 is LNHDA and CDR2 is SQIVND (reference sequence). The CDR3 spans 15 residues. Trimming stripped 4 bases from V and 3 bases from J, with 15 bases between. CDR3 region: CASSTPLNVYTEAFF. The CDR3 DNA sequence: TGTGCCAGTAGTACCCCTCTTAACGTTTACACTGAAGCTTTCTTT.

The rearrangement joins TRBV19 to TRBJ1-5; D unresolved. This CDR3 has 13 amino acids. Trimming removed 1 base at V and 7 bases at J, with 8 bases between. Germline V gene lookup returns CDR1 LNHDA and CDR2 SQIVND (reference sequence). The CDR3 here is CASSIVRAQPQHF. CDR3 in DNA: TGTGCCAGTAGTATAGTGAGGGCACAGCCCCAGCATTTT.

The J gene is TRBJ1-4, the V gene TRBV6-6; weak D call: TRBD1 (5 bases). Germline lookup yields CDR1 MNHNY and CDR2 SVGAGI (reference sequence). The CDR3 sequence is 14 residues long. The V and J ends lost 2 bases and 6 bases respectively, with 10 bases between them. The CDR3 is CASSYRGPDEKLFF. The CDR3 nucleotides are TGTGCCAGCAGTTACAGGGGTCCGGATGAAAAACTGTTTTTT.